The rows below give T cell receptor beta chains drawn from one sample of a study of Graves' ophthalmopathy and Graves' hyperthyroidism. TCRdb re-called the multiplex PCR reads with MiXCR, one entry per CDR3 protein. The sample lists around 340,000 distinct CDR3 sequences, about a sixth occurring once. Sequenced input: peripheral blood. The receptor source for this set is an adult man with Graves' ophthalmopathy. The CDR3 runs from the conserved cysteine through the conserved F or W. The D gene is left open where the match is weak. Clone size is given for some rows only: seen once, a few or many times, or a class if the clone is expanded.

D gene	CDR3 length	V gene	clone size	J gene	CDR3 DNA	CDR3 protein
-	12	TRBV6-1	-	TRBJ2-7	TGTGCCAGCAGACCCTATCTGGGGGAGCAGTACTTC	CASRPYLGEQYF
-	14	TRBV20-1	few	TRBJ2-7	TGCAGTGCCATGCCCGGGAGCCGTACCTACGAGCAGTACTTC	CSAMPGSRTYEQYF
-	15	TRBV6-1	-	TRBJ1-1	TGTGCCAGCAGTGCCCGGACAGACCCGAACACTGAAGCTTTCTTT	CASSARTDPNTEAFF
-	15	TRBV6-2/TRBV6-3	-	TRBJ1-6	TGTGCCAGCAGTTACTCGCGCAGGGTGAATTCACCCCTCCACTTT	CASSYSRRVNSPLHF
-	14	TRBV28	-	TRBJ1-2	TGTGCCAGCAGGCACCTCCGAGATTCCTATGGCTACACCTTC	CASRHLRDSYGYTF
-	14	TRBV6-5	many	TRBJ1-1	TGTGCCAGCAGAGGGAGCGGGAGGAAAACTGAAGCTTTCTTT	CASRGSGRKTEAFF
TRBD1	14	TRBV5-1	few	TRBJ2-7	TGCGCCAGCAGCTGGGCCAGACAGGGCTACGAGCAGTACTTC	CASSWARQGYEQYF
TRBD1	14	TRBV6-1	many	TRBJ1-2	TGTGCCAGCAGTGAGTTCGGGACAGCGGAAACCTACACCTTC	CASSEFGTAETYTF
-	17	TRBV6-1	many	TRBJ2-7	TGTGCCAGCAGTCCGAGGTCGGGGGGCAGGGGACTCTACGAGCAGTACTTC	CASSPRSGGRGLYEQYF
-	15	TRBV6-2/TRBV6-3	many	TRBJ1-1	TGTGCCAGCAGTTCCACGGCCTATATGAACACTGAAGCTTTCTTT	CASSSTAYMNTEAFF
TRBD1	12	TRBV2	many	TRBJ2-4	TGTGCCAGCAGGCTTATCCCCGGGACAGAGGACTTC	CASRLIPGTEDF
-	14	TRBV11-3	many	TRBJ2-5	TGTGCCAGCAGCCCAGACGCTAGCCAAGAGACCCAGTACTTC	CASSPDASQETQYF
-	14	TRBV6-1	-	TRBJ1-1	TGTGCCAGCAGGGCGTTCGACAGGAACACTGAAGCTTTCTTT	CASRAFDRNTEAFF
-	14	TRBV9	many	TRBJ2-2	TGTGCCAGCAGCTCGAGCCTTGGGACCGGGGAGCTGTTTTTT	CASSSSLGTGELFF
-	18	TRBV4-1	many	TRBJ1-5	TGCGCCAGCAGCCAAGACGAAGAACTAGGGCCCAAGGCAAGGCCCCAGCATTTT	CASSQDEELGPKARPQHF
-	14	TRBV10-3	-	TRBJ1-1	TGTGCCTCTTGCCGGGGGGGCGAAGGGACTGAAGCTTTCTTT	CASCRGGEGTEAFF
-	14	TRBV12-3/TRBV12-4	-	TRBJ1-1	TGTGCCAGCAGCCAAATGGGGGGCGGGACTGAAGCTTTCTTT	CASSQMGGGTEAFF
-	16	TRBV19	many	TRBJ1-5	TGTGCCAGTAGTGTATGGGGACGGAATAGCAATCAGCCCCAGCATTTT	CASSVWGRNSNQPQHF
-	14	TRBV7-2	many	TRBJ2-5	TGTGCCAGCAGCCCCCGAAAGTCCCAGGAGACCCAGTACTTC	CASSPRKSQETQYF
TRBD2	19	TRBV20-1	few	TRBJ2-1	TGCAGTGCTAGAGGACCAGGTTCTAGCGGGAAGGTAGACAACGCTGAGCAGTTCTTC	CSARGPGSSGKVDNAEQFF
-	13	TRBV30	-	TRBJ2-2	TGTGCCTGGAGTGTGCAGTACACCGGGGAGCTGTTTTTT	CAWSVQYTGELFF
-	15	TRBV7-9	many	TRBJ1-1	TGTGCCAGCAGCTTAGGTCGGTTTTCGAACACTGAAGCTTTCTTT	CASSLGRFSNTEAFF
TRBD2	15	TRBV6-5	many	TRBJ2-7	TGTGCCAGCAGTTACTGGGGCGGGAGGACCTACGAGCAGTACTTC	CASSYWGGRTYEQYF
-	15	TRBV5-1	many	TRBJ2-2	TGCGCCAGCAGGTTTGACAGTGCGAACACCGGGGAGCTGTTTTTT	CASRFDSANTGELFF
TRBD2	15	TRBV7-2	-	TRBJ2-7	TGTGCCAGCAGCTTAGCGGGACTAGCGGGATTTGAGCAGTACTTC	CASSLAGLAGFEQYF
TRBD1	13	TRBV6-6	many	TRBJ2-7	TGTGCCAGCAGTTGGGACAGGGTGGGCGAGCAGTACTTC	CASSWDRVGEQYF
TRBD2	14	TRBV6-1	many	TRBJ2-5	TGTGCCAGCAGTGATAGCGGGTACCAAGAGACCCAGTACTTC	CASSDSGYQETQYF
TRBD2	16	TRBV25-1	-	TRBJ2-7	TGTGCCAGCAGTGACACTAGCGGGAGGACCTCCTACGAGCAGTACTTC	CASSDTSGRTSYEQYF
-	16	TRBV19	many	TRBJ1-1	TGTGCCAGTAGTATTTTGGGGGCCCTTTCGAGCACTGAAGCTTTCTTT	CASSILGALSSTEAFF
-	16	TRBV6-2/TRBV6-3	many	TRBJ1-5	TGTGCCAGCAGTTACTCGTGGCAGCTAATGGATCAGCCCCAGCATTTT	CASSYSWQLMDQPQHF
-	12	TRBV29-1	many	TRBJ1-1	TGCAGCGTTGAGTCAGGGAACACTGAAGCTTTCTTT	CSVESGNTEAFF
-	15	TRBV2	-	TRBJ1-2	TGTGCCAGCAGTGATAGGACAGAACCCCACTATGGCTACACCTTC	CASSDRTEPHYGYTF
-	17	TRBV7-2	many	TRBJ2-7	TGTGCCAGCAGCTTAGCTTATACAGGGAACCATCCCTACGAGCAGTACTTC	CASSLAYTGNHPYEQYF
-	13	TRBV10-3	-	TRBJ1-2	TGTGCCATCAGTGCCCGGGACCCAATAGGCTACACCTTC	CAISARDPIGYTF
-	14	TRBV18	-	TRBJ2-7	TGTGCCAGCTCGAATGGGCCCTCAACCTACGAGCAGTACTTC	CASSNGPSTYEQYF
-	14	TRBV7-2	many	TRBJ2-7	TGTGCCAGCAGCTTAGACAGGGATCCCTACGAGCAGTACTTC	CASSLDRDPYEQYF
-	14	TRBV27	-	TRBJ1-6	TGTGCCAGCAGTTTTCGACAGCAAAATTCACCCCTCCACTTT	CASSFRQQNSPLHF
-	14	TRBV7-8	many	TRBJ1-5	TGTGCCAGCAGCTTAACGGATAGCAATCAGCCCCAGCATTTT	CASSLTDSNQPQHF
TRBD1	15	TRBV15	many	TRBJ1-5	TGTGCCACCAGCAGAGAGACAGGGGGGAATCAGCCCCAGCATTTT	CATSRETGGNQPQHF
TRBD1	14	TRBV2	many	TRBJ1-6	TGTGCCAGCAGTGTGGACAGGTCCGGTGGGGCCCTCCACTTT	CASSVDRSGGALHF
-	18	TRBV4-3	few	TRBJ1-3	TGCGCCAGCAGCCAAGAGGCAGGGTACTTTTCATCTGGAAACACCATATATTTT	CASSQEAGYFSSGNTIYF
-	13	TRBV7-2	once	TRBJ1-6	TGTGCCAGCAGCTTAGTTGGCCAGGAACCCCTCCACTTT	CASSLVGQEPLHF
TRBD1	15	TRBV28	many	TRBJ2-2	TGTGCCAGCAGTTTCGACAGGGTCGGCACCGGGGAGCTGTTTTTT	CASSFDRVGTGELFF
-	15	TRBV3-1	few	TRBJ1-2	TGTGCCAGCAGCCAACTCGCCAGGCAGCCTATGGGCTACACCTTC	CASSQLARQPMGYTF
-	14	TRBV5-6	many	TRBJ1-1	TGTGCCAGCAGCTTGGTGGGGACTCGAGGTGAAGCTTTCTTT	CASSLVGTRGEAFF
-	16	TRBV5-1	many	TRBJ2-7	TGCGCCAGCAGCTTAGATGGAGGGAAAGGATCCTACGAGCAGTACTTC	CASSLDGGKGSYEQYF
-	15	TRBV10-3	many	TRBJ1-1	TGTGCCATCAGTGAGCAGGCCGACTTCAACACTGAAGCTTTCTTT	CAISEQADFNTEAFF
-	16	TRBV6-2/TRBV6-3	many	TRBJ1-2	TGTGCCAGCAGTTACCCCGCTGGACAACGCTATGGCGGCTACACCTTC	CASSYPAGQRYGGYTF
-	17	TRBV28	many	TRBJ2-2	TGTGCCAGCAGTTCGACAGCGGGTCCCTCGTTAATGGGGGAGCTGTTTTTT	CASSSTAGPSLMGELFF
TRBD2	14	TRBV7-2	-	TRBJ2-7	TGTGCCAGCAGCTCATGGCTAGCGGGAGTCGAGCAGTACTTC	CASSSWLAGVEQYF
TRBD1	14	TRBV29-1	many	TRBJ2-2	TGCAGCGTACGGACAGGAAAGAACACCGGGGAGCTGTTTTTT	CSVRTGKNTGELFF
TRBD1	14	TRBV6-2/TRBV6-3	many	TRBJ1-1	TGTGCCAGCAGGGTGAGACAGGGGGCACTTGAAGCTTTCTTT	CASRVRQGALEAFF
-	17	TRBV28	-	TRBJ1-2	TGTGCCAGCAGTTTATTACGGGACGGACTCTATAACTATGGCTACACCTTC	CASSLLRDGLYNYGYTF
-	15	TRBV28	many	TRBJ2-2	TGTGCCAGCAGGGAAGAGACCGGTAACACCGGGGAGCTGTTTTTT	CASREETGNTGELFF
-	14	TRBV18	many	TRBJ1-2	TGTGCCAGCTTACCTAGCGGGACTCACTATGGCTACACCTTC	CASLPSGTHYGYTF
-	13	TRBV28	once	TRBJ1-1	TGTGCCAGCAGTTTTAGGGGACGCTCTGAAGCTTTCTTT	CASSFRGRSEAFF
TRBD1	17	TRBV20-1	many	TRBJ1-1	TGCAGTGTCGCGAAGGGGGTAGGACAGGATTTCGGCACTGAAGCTTTCTTT	CSVAKGVGQDFGTEAFF
-	15	TRBV28	many	TRBJ2-4	TGTGCCAGCAGCCTAGGGCCGGGGCCTAAAAACATTCAGTACTTC	CASSLGPGPKNIQYF
TRBD1	13	TRBV20-1	many	TRBJ2-7	TGCAGTGCAACGGGACAGATGAACTACGAGCAGTACTTC	CSATGQMNYEQYF
TRBD2	15	TRBV19	many	TRBJ2-2	TGTGCCAGTACCACGGGCGGGGGGAGCACCGGGGAGCTGTTTTTT	CASTTGGGSTGELFF